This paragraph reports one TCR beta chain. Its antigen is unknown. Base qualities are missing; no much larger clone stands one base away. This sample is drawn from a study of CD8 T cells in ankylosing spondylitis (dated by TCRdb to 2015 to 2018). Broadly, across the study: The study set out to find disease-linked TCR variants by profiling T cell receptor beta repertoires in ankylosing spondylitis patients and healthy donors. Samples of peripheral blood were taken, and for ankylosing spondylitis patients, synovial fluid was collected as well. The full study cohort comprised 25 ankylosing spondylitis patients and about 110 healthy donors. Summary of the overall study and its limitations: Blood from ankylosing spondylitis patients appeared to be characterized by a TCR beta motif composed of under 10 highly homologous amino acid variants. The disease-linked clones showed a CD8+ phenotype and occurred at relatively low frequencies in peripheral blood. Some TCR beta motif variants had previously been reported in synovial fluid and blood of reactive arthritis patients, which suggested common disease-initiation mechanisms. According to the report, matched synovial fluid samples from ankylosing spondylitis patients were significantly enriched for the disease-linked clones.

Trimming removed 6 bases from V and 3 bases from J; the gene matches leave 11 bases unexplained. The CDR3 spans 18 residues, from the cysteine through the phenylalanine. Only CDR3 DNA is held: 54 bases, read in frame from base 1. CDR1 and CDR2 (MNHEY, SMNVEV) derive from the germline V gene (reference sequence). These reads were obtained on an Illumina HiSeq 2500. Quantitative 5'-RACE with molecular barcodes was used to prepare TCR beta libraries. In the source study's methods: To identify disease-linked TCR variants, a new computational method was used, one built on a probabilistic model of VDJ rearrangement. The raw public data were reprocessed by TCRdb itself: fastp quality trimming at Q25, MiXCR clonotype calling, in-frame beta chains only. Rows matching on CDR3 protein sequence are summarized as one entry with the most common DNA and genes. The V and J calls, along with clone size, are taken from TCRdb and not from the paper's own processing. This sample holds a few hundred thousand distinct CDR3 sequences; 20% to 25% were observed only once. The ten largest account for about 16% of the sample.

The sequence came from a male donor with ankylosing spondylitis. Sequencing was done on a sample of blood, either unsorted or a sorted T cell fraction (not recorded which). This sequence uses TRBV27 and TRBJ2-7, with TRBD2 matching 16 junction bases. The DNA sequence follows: TGTGCCAGCAGAAGTCACGGGACTAGCGGGAGGGCCGGCTACGAGCAGTACTTC. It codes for CASRSHGTSGRAGYEQYF.